Given below is one T cell receptor (beta chain) in context. The protocol was immunoSEQ multiplex PCR, while the TCRdb copy is restricted to in-frame clones and leaves out a portion. The table includes around 110,000 clones, around 88% detected once. Time point specified: peripheral blood 6 weeks after treatment start. These data belong to a study of PD-L1 blockade in urothelial cancer. Looking at the study overall: Patients' histories included 0 to 3 prior chemotherapy regimens. Median T cell yield from blood was 141,255. The analyses of blood took place 3 weeks (second dose) and 6 weeks after treatment start.

The material sequenced was PBMCs, taken around atezolizumab (anti-PD-L1) treatment. This clonotype was obtained from a man between 60 and 75 years old with urothelial cancer.

The DNA for the CDR3 is TGTGCCAGCCAAGACCAAGGGGTTTACGGCTACACCTTC. It specifies CASQDQGVYGYTF. This rearrangement joins TRBV11-1 to TRBJ1-2; a weak D match, TRBD1 (5 bases). The CDR3 contains 13 residues. Between the trimmed V and J ends, which lost 8 bases and 8 bases, there was a span of 18 bases. In germline, CDR1 is SGHAT, CDR2 FQDESV (reference sequence). Filled out from reference TRBV11-1 and TRBJ1-2, the complete variable domain reads EAEVAQSPRYKITEKSQAVAFWCDPISGHATLYWYRQILGQGPELLVQFQDESVVDDSQLPKDRFSAERLKGVDSTLKIQPAELGDSAMYLCASQDQGVYGYTFGSGTRLTVV.